What follows is one T cell receptor (beta chain) and its context. Its antigen remains unidentified. This entry comes from a study of cytomegalovirus exposure and HLA in healthy donors. 60 Vbeta and 13 Jbeta primers were used in PCR. Profiled with immunoSEQ multiplex PCR; TCRdb holds only in-frame clones, not every one. The top ten hold roughly 9.7% of the sample, which has about 98,000 clones, about 81% seen once. Whole-study findings and limits: Later analysis placed DRB1 highest and HLA-C lowest in TCR association rates, which differed by HLA locus.

This CDR3 is built from 14 residues. Germline V gene sequence: CDR1 MGHRA, CDR2 YSYEKL. V was pared by 4 bases and J by 5 bases, with 5 bases of the junction left unmatched. The chain has TRBV4-1 and TRBJ1-1; 9 bases line up with TRBD1. The receptor was derived from a man in his late teens or twenties in good health and CMV-seropositive. The material sequenced was PBMCs. CDR3 sequence (DNA): TGCGCCAGCAGCCCTAGGACAGGGGAAACTGAAGCTTTCTTT. Translating it yields CASSPRTGETEAFF.